The entry below gives a single T cell receptor beta chain sequence along with its context. This sample is drawn from a study of blood T cell repertoires in COVID-19. Study-wide background: The United States, Italy and Spain supplied acute and convalescent COVID-19 samples.

The germline CDR1 and CDR2 sequences are SGHRS and YFSETQ. The CDR3 is made up of 17 amino acids. With V trimmed by 0 bases and J by 0 bases, 7 bases remained unmatched. Authors' processing steps: Amplification of reference gene primers provided the estimated nucleated cell counts. The table came from immunoSEQ multiplex PCR; TCRdb's copy has only in-frame clones and leaves some out. The V and J calls and clone size were taken over from that table, and D and trimming were inferred from the DNA. The sample yields some 83,000 clones, around 90% seen once. Sequenced material: peripheral blood. This receptor was obtained from a man older than 75 with active or convalescent COVID-19. V is TRBV5-1 and J is TRBJ1-2, with 8 bases lining up with TRBD1. The CDR3 bases are TGCGCCAGCAGCTTGGAAGGGACAGGCAGAGCTAACTATGGCTACACCTTC. It translates to CASSLEGTGRANYGYTF.